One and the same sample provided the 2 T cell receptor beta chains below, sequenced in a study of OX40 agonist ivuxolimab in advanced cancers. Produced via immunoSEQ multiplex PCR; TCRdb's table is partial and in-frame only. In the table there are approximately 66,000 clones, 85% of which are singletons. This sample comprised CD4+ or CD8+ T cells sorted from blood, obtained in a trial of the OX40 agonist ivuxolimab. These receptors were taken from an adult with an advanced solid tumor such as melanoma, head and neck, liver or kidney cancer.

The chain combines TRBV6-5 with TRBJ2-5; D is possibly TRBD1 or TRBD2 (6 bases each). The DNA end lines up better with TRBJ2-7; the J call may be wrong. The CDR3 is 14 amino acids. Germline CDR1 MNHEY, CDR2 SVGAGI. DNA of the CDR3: TGTGCCAGCAGTTTCACAGGGAGGATAAACGAGCAGTACTTC. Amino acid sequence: CASSFTGRINEQYF.

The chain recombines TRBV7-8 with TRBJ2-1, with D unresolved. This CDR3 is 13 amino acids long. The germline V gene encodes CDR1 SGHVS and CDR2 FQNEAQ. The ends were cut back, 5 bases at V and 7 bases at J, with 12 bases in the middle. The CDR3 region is CASSPAAYNEQFF. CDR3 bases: TGTGCCAGCAGCCCCGCTGCATATAATGAGCAGTTCTTC.